This TCR beta chain came from a study of blood T cell repertoires in COVID-19. In the original analysis: Amplified reference gene primers provided the basis for estimating nucleated cell counts. TCRdb's table, derived via immunoSEQ multiplex PCR, lists solely in-frame clones and lacks some. The DNA was the basis for D and trimming; V, J and clone size are from that table. The sample carries around 170,000 clones, 84% recorded once. Germline V gene sequence: CDR1 SEHNR, CDR2 FQNEAQ (reference sequence). Deletions cut 4 bases from V and 4 bases from J, with 19 bases between. The CDR3 sequence is 17 residues long.

The specimen was PBMCs or T cells enriched from blood (not recorded which). The chain joins TRBV7-9 to TRBJ1-4, with D maybe TRBD1 (5 bases). The sequence was obtained from a man between 45 and 60 years old who had recovered from COVID-19. The CDR3 DNA reads TGTGCCAGCAGCTCCGCTGTCGGGGGACCGGGTAATGAAAAACTGTTTTTT. Amino acids: CASSSAVGGPGNEKLFF.